One and the same sample provided the 3 T cell receptor beta chains below, sequenced in a study of blood T cell repertoires in COVID-19. Repertoires were generated with immunoSEQ multiplex PCR, while TCRdb's copy carries only in-frame clones and drops some. The data hold some 67,000 clones, with around 88% observed a single time. What was sequenced was peripheral blood. The receptors shown here come from a woman of 80 years or more with acute or convalescent COVID-19.

The CDR3 region is CASSLSGESGNSPLHF. As DNA, the CDR3 is TGCGCCAGCAGCTTGTCAGGTGAATCGGGAAATTCACCCCTCCACTTT. V gene TRBV5-1 combines with J gene TRBJ1-6; D uncertain. The V gene's germline CDR1 is SGHRS and CDR2 YFSETQ. This CDR3 has 16 residues. V gave up 1 base and J gave up 7 bases, with 15 bases separating them.

The chain couples TRBV6-5 to TRBJ1-2; TRBD1 is a possible D gene (6 bases). Germline CDR1 MNHEY, CDR2 SVGAGI. V was clipped by 8 bases and J by 5 bases, with 12 bases between them. The CDR3 totals 12 residues. CDR3 DNA: TGTGCCAGCCATCTCAGGGGTTATGGCTACACCTTC. Amino acids: CASHLRGYGYTF.

The CDR3 region is CASSTTSSTYEQYF. The CDR3 DNA reads as TGTGCCAGCAGCACGACTAGCTCAACCTACGAGCAGTACTTC. The genes are TRBV7-2 and TRBJ2-7, with 7 bases that match TRBD2. Germline values: CDR1 SGHTA, CDR2 FQGNSA. CDR3 size: 14 residues. Losses at the gene ends were 5 bases for V and 2 bases for J; bases not matched to a gene: 6.